This entry lists 22 T cell receptor beta chains sequenced from one sample in a study of shared clonotypes between healthy human individuals. The table came from immunoSEQ multiplex PCR; TCRdb's copy has only in-frame clones and leaves some out. The data contain a few million clones, roughly nine tenths of them singletons. The sequencing sample was made of naive CD4+ T cells sorted from blood. As for subset: CD45RA+ positively selected. The receptors originated from a man younger than 30 in good health.

About this clone itself: The junction and the germline gene differ at one end; a read error may be behind it. J is TRBJ2-7 and V is TRBV18, with 11 positions matching TRBD2. The CDR3 spans 13 residues. Germline CDR1 and CDR2: KGHSH and LQKENI. The CDR3: CASSPLAGEEQYF. The CDR3 DNA reads as TGTGCCAGCTCCCCACTAGCGGGGGAAGAGCAGTACTTC.

This rearrangement joins TRBV19 to TRBJ1-2; D gene unclear. V was clipped by 8 bases and J by 4 bases, with 20 bases between them. The CDR3 length is 15 residues. Germline CDR1 and CDR2: LNHDA and SQIVND (reference sequence). The DNA of the CDR3 is TGTGCCAGTGCTTCTCGCACAGACATCATCTATGGCTACACCTTC. It yields the protein CASASRTDIIYGYTF.

J is TRBJ2-2 and V is TRBV18; D not certain. Trimming left V 2 bases short and J 0 bases short, with 10 bases between. Per the germline V gene, CDR1 is KGHSH and CDR2 is LQKENI. The CDR3 contains 16 residues. The CDR3 reads CASSPNQPTNTGELFF. The CDR3 nucleotides are TGTGCCAGCTCACCAAATCAGCCTACGAACACCGGGGAGCTGTTTTTT.

V is TRBV9 and J is TRBJ2-1; 12 bases line up with TRBD2. The CDR3 spans 16 residues. Trimming cost V 4 bases and J 0 bases; bases outside gene matches: 2. CDR1 is SGDLS and CDR2 is YYNGEE in the germline V gene. The CDR3 region is CASSPTSGSSYNEQFF. The DNA of the CDR3 is TGTGCCAGCAGCCCGACTAGCGGGAGCTCCTACAATGAGCAGTTCTTC. The complete variable domain, with remaining parts taken from reference TRBV9 and TRBJ2-1, reads DSGVTQTPKHLITATGQRVTLRCSPRSGDLSVYWYQQSLDQGLQFLIQYYNGEERAKGNILERFSAQQFPDLHSELNLSSLELGDSALYFCASSPTSGSSYNEQFFGPGTRLTVL.

The chain links TRBV7-2 to TRBJ2-5; 15 nucleotides match TRBD2. Losses at the gene ends were 4 bases for V and 4 bases for J; bases not matched to a gene: 4. Germline V gene sequence: CDR1 SGHTA, CDR2 FQGNSA. This CDR3 is built from 16 residues. The CDR3 protein is CASSSRTSGGVETQYF. The CDR3 DNA is TGTGCCAGCAGCTCGAGGACTAGCGGGGGGGTAGAGACCCAGTACTTC.

The chain has TRBV29-1 and TRBJ2-3, with D possibly matching TRBD2 (6 bases). V lost 3 bases to trimming and J lost 0 bases, with 10 bases between them. The V gene's germline CDR1 is SQVTM and CDR2 ANQGSEA. The CDR3 length is 14 residues. The CDR3 here is CSVDGAGSTDTQYF. CDR3 in DNA: TGCAGCGTTGATGGGGCGGGGAGCACAGATACGCAGTATTTT.

The chain carries TRBV19 and TRBJ1-4; D is undetermined. Germline-derived CDR1 and CDR2 are LNHDA and SQIVND (reference sequence). This CDR3 spans 15 amino acids. V shed 6 bases and J shed 0 bases, with 11 bases lying between them. DNA of the CDR3: TGTGCCAGTAGCGCTTGGGTTGCAACTAATGAAAAACTGTTTTTT. This encodes CASSAWVATNEKLFF.

The chain joins TRBV7-9 to TRBJ1-2; D perhaps matches TRBD1 (5 bases). The germline V gene has CDR1 SEHNR and CDR2 FQNEAQ (reference sequence). The CDR3 loop spans 12 amino acids. Trimming took 6 bases from V and 8 from J, leaving 13 bases between them. In DNA form, the CDR3 reads TGTGCCAGCAGTTCGGGGGGGAGCGGCTACACCTTC. The encoded protein is CASSSGGSGYTF.

The gene calls are TRBV5-4 and TRBJ2-5; 10 bases are a match to TRBD1. The CDR3 length is 15 residues. V was pared by 5 bases and J by 1 base, with 5 bases of the junction left unmatched. Germline V lookup: CDR1 SGHNT, CDR2 YYREEE (reference sequence). DNA of the CDR3: TGTGCCAGCAGACCCGACAGGGGGCTCCAAGAGACCCAGTACTTC. It yields the protein CASRPDRGLQETQYF.

The J gene is TRBJ2-3, the V gene TRBV18, with 9 bases aligning to TRBD2. J was trimmed by 0 bases and V by 3 bases; bases with no gene match: 4. Germline CDR1 reads KGHSH; CDR2 reads LQKENI. The CDR3 is 16 amino acids. The CDR3 DNA follows: TGTGCCAGCTCACCCTATACTAGCGGGAGCACAGATACGCAGTATTTT. Residues: CASSPYTSGSTDTQYF.

The genes are TRBV6-1 and TRBJ1-6; a weak D match, TRBD1 (6 bases). The CDR3 spans 15 residues. V gave up 7 bases and J gave up 10 bases, with 20 bases separating them. From germline, CDR1 is MNHNS and CDR2 SASEGT. The chain's CDR3 is CASTKGGTGSSPLHF. For the CDR3, the DNA is TGTGCCAGCACTAAAGGGGGGACGGGGTCGTCACCCCTCCACTTT.

The chain combines TRBV18 with TRBJ1-3; perhaps TRBD1 as D (5 bases). Per the germline V gene, CDR1 is KGHSH and CDR2 is LQKENI. V lost 3 bases, J lost 2 bases, and 11 bases lay in between. CDR3 length: 15 amino acids. CDR3 loop: CASSPSSGPGNTIYF. CDR3 DNA: TGTGCCAGCTCACCTTCATCAGGGCCTGGAAACACCATATATTTT. The full variable domain, its missing parts supplied by reference TRBV18 and TRBJ1-3, is NAGVMQNPRHLVRRRGQEARLRCSPMKGHSHVYWYRQLPEEGLKFMVYLQKENIIDESGMPKERFSAEFPKEGPSILRIQQVVRGDSAAYFCASSPSSGPGNTIYFGEGSWLTVV.

This clone is a singleton in its sample. J is TRBJ1-5 and V is TRBV28, with D tentatively TRBD1 (5 bases). With 5 bases removed from V and 7 bases from J, the gap between germline ends came to 18 bases. CDR1 is MDHEN and CDR2 is SYDVKM in the germline V gene. This CDR3 contains 15 residues. The CDR3 nucleotides are TGTGCCAGCAGTACACCAGGAAGGGGTAAACAGCCCCAGCATTTT. Its protein product is CASSTPGRGKQPQHF. The variable domain in full, with the rest retrieved from reference TRBV28 and TRBJ1-5, is DVKVTQSSRYLVKRTGEKVFLECVQDMDHENMFWYRQDPGLGLRLIYFSYDVKMKEKGDIPEGYSVSREKKERFSLILESASTNQTSMYLCASSTPGRGKQPQHFGDGTRLSIL.

This chain links TRBV6-1 with TRBJ2-2, with TRBD1 as a possible D gene (6 bases). Germline lookup yields CDR1 MNHNS and CDR2 SASEGT. The V gene lost 7 bases and the J gene lost 5 bases, with 11 bases spanning the gap. The CDR3 has 13 amino acids. This chain's CDR3 is CASIGQGTGELFF. The CDR3 coding sequence is TGTGCCAGCATCGGGCAGGGGACCGGGGAGCTGTTTTTT.

V and J are TRBV30 and TRBJ1-6, with a tentative D call TRBD1 (5 bases). Germline V gives CDR1 GTSNPN, CDR2 SVGIG (reference sequence). The CDR3 length is 17 residues. V dropped 0 bases and J dropped 8 bases, with 20 bases sitting between them. CDR3 amino acids: CAWSVFVGARIDSPLHF. CDR3 in DNA: TGTGCCTGGAGTGTGTTTGTAGGGGCCAGGATCGATTCACCCCTCCACTTT.

The rearrangement joins TRBV25-1 to TRBJ2-2, with 11 bases identical to TRBD2. CDR1 is MGHDK and CDR2 is SYGVNS in the germline V gene. The CDR3 is 17 residues long. Trimming cost V 3 bases and J 0 bases; bases outside gene matches: 3. As DNA, the CDR3 is TGTGCCAGCAGTGACCCGGGACTAGCGGCGAACACCGGGGAGCTGTTTTTT. Translation gives CASSDPGLAANTGELFF.

The chain combines TRBV7-9 with TRBJ2-5; the D call may be TRBD1 or TRBD2 (5 bases each). The V gene's germline CDR1 is SEHNR and CDR2 FQNEAQ (reference sequence). V lost 1 base and J 5 bases, leaving 17 bases between the germline ends. The CDR3 totals 16 residues. CDR3 nucleotides: TGTGCCAGCAGCTTAGACTGGGACCCGGTCGGGGAGACCCAGTACTTC. Protein sequence: CASSLDWDPVGETQYF.

The chain combines TRBV30 with TRBJ1-6, with D uncertain. The CDR3 sequence is 12 residues long. V was shortened by 1 base and J by 5 bases, with 3 bases between the two germline ends. Per germline, CDR1 GTSNPN and CDR2 SVGIG (reference sequence). The CDR3 is CAWSGDNSPLHF. As DNA, the CDR3 is TGTGCCTGGAGTGGGGATAATTCACCCCTCCACTTT.

This rearrangement joins TRBV19 to TRBJ2-1; D ambiguous. The CDR3 extends over 16 amino acids. V gave up 3 bases and J gave up 5 bases, with 17 bases separating them. Germline values: CDR1 LNHDA, CDR2 SQIVND (reference sequence). The CDR3 sequence: CASSISSLDLHNEQFF. The CDR3 region has the DNA TGTGCCAGTAGTATCTCCAGCCTAGACCTTCACAATGAGCAGTTCTTC.

The chain combines TRBV2 with TRBJ2-5; 7 bases are a match to TRBD2. Looked up from germline, CDR1 is SNHLY and CDR2 is FYNNEI. The V gene end was trimmed by 6 bases and the J gene end by 5 bases; junction bases not matched to a gene: 9. This CDR3 is built from 14 residues. In nucleotides, the CDR3 is TGTGCCAGCAGCAGTTTGCAGGGAGGGGAGACCCAGTACTTC. Encoded protein: CASSSLQGGETQYF.

The V gene is TRBV4-1, the J gene TRBJ2-2; no definite D call. Germline V gene data show CDR1 as MGHRA and CDR2 as YSYEKL. The V gene lost 4 bases and the J gene lost 4 bases, with 13 bases spanning the gap. This CDR3 contains 15 residues. The CDR3 DNA reads TGCGCCAGCAGCCCGAGTGGAATGGGCACCGGGGAGCTGTTTTTT. Translation gives CASSPSGMGTGELFF.

The V gene is TRBV7-2, the J gene TRBJ2-3; the D gene is possibly TRBD2 (5 bases). V was trimmed by 2 bases and J by 6 bases, leaving 12 bases between them. The CDR3 length is 14 residues. Germline CDR1 reads SGHTA; CDR2 reads FQGNSA. CDR3 region: CASSLNLAGDTQYF. DNA for the CDR3: TGTGCCAGCAGCTTAAACCTAGCCGGGGATACGCAGTATTTT.